This entry lists 18 T cell receptor beta chains sequenced from one sample in a study of T cell repertoires in cytomegalovirus infection. One entry per CDR3 protein results from TCRdb running MiXCR on the reads. The table records some 300,000 distinct CDR3 sequences, roughly 13% of them present only once. Input material: PBMCs. All receptors come from a human donor in good health (CMV status not recorded). Some clones in this sample may be carry-over from other donors' samples.

This clonotype was seen ten or more times. The V and J genes are TRBV6-6 and TRBJ2-1; TRBD1 matches 9 bases. CDR3 length: 16 amino acids. CDR1 and CDR2 from the germline V gene are MNHNY and SVGAGI (reference sequence). Trimming took 1 base from V and 8 from J; bases not matched to a gene: 9. Written as DNA, the CDR3 is TGTGCCAGCAGTTACTTCCGGGACAGGGAGGGTGATGAGCAGTTCTTC. It yields the protein CASSYFRDREGDEQFF.

This clonotype was counted only a few times. The V gene is TRBV19, the J gene TRBJ2-7, with D possibly TRBD2 on 6 matching bases. This CDR3 has 14 residues. V was trimmed by 6 bases and J by 1 base, leaving 13 bases between them. CDR1 is LNHDA, CDR2 SQIVND, per germline (reference sequence). The CDR3, as DNA: TGTGCCAGTAGCACCTTTGGAGGGTCCTACGAGCAGTACTTC. It yields the protein CASSTFGGSYEQYF.

This clonotype has ten or more counts. CDR3 in amino acids: CASSLKSLTTPLHF. The CDR3 DNA reads TGTGCCAGCAGCTTAAAATCCCTAACGACACCCCTCCACTTT. The chain has TRBV7-2 and TRBJ1-6; no definite D call. CDR3 size: 14 residues. The V end was cut by 2 bases, the J end by 11 bases, with 13 bases between. Germline V CDR1 and CDR2: SGHTA, FQGNSA.

This clonotype came up many times. V and J are TRBV7-9 and TRBJ2-5; D is unclear. The V gene's germline CDR1 is SEHNR and CDR2 FQNEAQ (reference sequence). V dropped 3 bases and J dropped 3 bases, with 5 bases sitting between them. There are 12 residues in the CDR3. The chain's CDR3 is CASSFGEETQYF. The CDR3 DNA is TGTGCCAGCAGCTTTGGAGAAGAGACCCAGTACTTC.

This clonotype occurred a few times. The rearrangement joins TRBV2 to TRBJ2-3; 10 positions match TRBD1. The CDR3 runs 16 residues. Germline CDR1 is SNHLY and CDR2 is FYNNEI. Losses at the gene ends were 5 bases for V and 0 bases for J; bases not matched to a gene: 5. CDR3 sequence: CASSYDRGQSTDTQYF. The CDR3 DNA reads TGTGCCAGCAGTTACGACAGGGGGCAAAGCACAGATACGCAGTATTTT.

This clonotype was observed at least ten times. The chain uses TRBV28 and TRBJ2-3; no clear D gene. CDR1 and CDR2 (germline): MDHEN, SYDVKM. V dropped 6 bases and J dropped 0 bases, with 16 bases sitting between them. This CDR3 comprises 16 residues. CDR3 bases: TGTGCCAGCAGGGTTCGTAGCAGACCTAGCACAGATACGCAGTATTTT. Translated: CASRVRSRPSTDTQYF.

V usage is TRBV7-9 and J usage is TRBJ1-6, with 9 positions matching TRBD1. The CDR3 length is 15 residues. Germline trimming cut 5 bases from V and 5 bases from J; bases unmatched to any gene: 4. The germline CDR1 and CDR2 sequences are SEHNR and FQNEAQ (reference sequence). CDR3 nucleotide sequence: TGTGCCAGCAGCCCGGACAGGGGAAATAATTCACCCCTCCACTTT. Translation: CASSPDRGNNSPLHF.

The rearrangement links TRBV20-1 to TRBJ1-5; 7 bases map to TRBD1. V gave up 3 bases and J gave up 7 bases; unmatched junction bases: 9. Germline assignment: CDR1 DFQATT and CDR2 SNEGSKA (reference sequence). This CDR3 is 14 amino acids long. CDR3 nucleotide sequence: TGCAGTGCTAGCCGGACAGGCGGGGGGCAGCCCCAGCATTTT. Amino acids: CSASRTGGGQPQHF.

This clonotype was detected many times. This chain joins TRBV7-2 and TRBJ1-1; a weak D match, TRBD1 (6 bases). Between the trimmed V and J ends, which lost 3 bases and 8 bases, there was a span of 13 bases. The germline V gene has CDR1 SGHTA and CDR2 FQGNSA. The CDR3 extends over 13 amino acids. DNA for the CDR3: TGTGCCAGCAGCTTTGGGGGCGTGACGGAAGCTTTCTTT. Amino acids: CASSFGGVTEAFF.

This rearrangement joins TRBV7-8 to TRBJ2-1; D is perhaps TRBD1 (5 bases). CDR3 size: 13 residues. Germline V gene lookup returns CDR1 SGHVS and CDR2 FQNEAQ. The V gene lost 5 bases and the J gene lost 10 bases, with 15 bases spanning the gap. In DNA form, the CDR3 reads TGTGCCAGCAGCCAGGGCCGGGCCCAGGAGCAGTTCTTC. This gives the protein CASSQGRAQEQFF. The whole variable domain, filled in from reference TRBV7-8 and TRBJ2-1, reads GAGVSQSPRYKVAKRGQDVALRCDPISGHVSLFWYQQALGQGPEFLTYFQNEAQLDKSGLPSDRFFAERPEGSVSTLKIQRTQQEDSAVYLCASSQGRAQEQFFGPGTRLTVL.

This clonotype has just a few counts. The chain links TRBV20-1 to TRBJ1-2; no clear D. The V end lost 6 bases, the J end lost 4 bases, and 12 bases lay between the germline ends. Germline V gene data show CDR1 as DFQATT and CDR2 as SNEGSKA (reference sequence). CDR3 length: 12 residues. CDR3 nucleotides: TGCAGTGCGAGGACCCTCGCCTATGGCTACACCTTC. Translated: CSARTLAYGYTF.

The chain uses TRBV7-8 and TRBJ2-2; TRBD2 agrees at 7 bases. The CDR3 totals 16 residues. V dropped 5 bases and J dropped 5; count of bases not matched to a gene: 11. The V gene's germline CDR1 is SGHVS and CDR2 FQNEAQ. The CDR3 DNA reads as TGTGCCAGCAGCGACCTGGGGGGGGTTTTGACCGGGGAGCTGTTTTTT. This sequence encodes CASSDLGGVLTGELFF.

The V and J genes are TRBV2 and TRBJ1-1, with unresolved D. Between the trimmed V and J ends, which lost 9 bases and 0 bases, there was a span of 11 bases. Germline-derived CDR1 and CDR2 are SNHLY and FYNNEI. The CDR3 consists of 13 residues. CDR3 sequence: CARKDNLNTEAFF. CDR3 bases: TGTGCCAGAAAGGATAACCTGAACACTGAAGCTTTCTTT.

This clonotype was recorded many times. The rearrangement joins TRBV7-2 to TRBJ2-3; 14 nucleotides match TRBD2. CDR3 length equals 19 residues. V was pared by 4 bases and J by 4 bases, with 13 bases of the junction left unmatched. Germline CDR1 is SGHTA and CDR2 is FQGNSA. This CDR3 reads CASSSRLAGGGSGADTQYF. DNA of the CDR3: TGTGCCAGCAGCTCAAGACTAGCGGGAGGGGGATCCGGGGCAGATACGCAGTATTTT.

This chain joins TRBV29-1 and TRBJ2-7, with D perhaps assigned TRBD1 or TRBD2 (5 bases each). Germline V gene sequence: CDR1 SQVTM, CDR2 ANQGSEA. V was clipped by 6 bases and J by 5 bases, with 17 bases between them. The CDR3 length is 13 residues. This CDR3 is CSVPGPRGNEQYF. In DNA form, the CDR3 reads TGCAGCGTGCCGGGGCCGAGAGGCAACGAGCAGTACTTC.

This clonotype was recorded a few times. This chain uses TRBV10-3 with TRBJ2-1, with 7 bases fitting TRBD1. This CDR3 is 11 amino acids long. V gave up 7 bases and J gave up 15 bases; unmatched junction bases: 9. From germline, CDR1 is ENHRY and CDR2 SYGVKD. The CDR3 is CAITGKGGWFF. In nucleotides, the CDR3 is TGTGCCATCACTGGGAAAGGGGGCTGGTTCTTC.

Only a few counts were recorded for this clonotype. V is TRBV6-5 and J is TRBJ2-2; 13 bases map to TRBD2. Germline-derived CDR1 and CDR2 are MNHEY and SVGAGI. This CDR3 spans 16 amino acids. V was pared by 5 bases and J by 6 bases, with 6 bases of the junction left unmatched. In nucleotides, the CDR3 is TGTGCCAGCAGTACGTCTGGACTAGCGGGGGCCGGGGAGCTGTTTTTT. Protein: CASSTSGLAGAGELFF.

This clonotype showed up many times. The CDR3 sequence is CASGMIVGVGDQPQHF. CDR3 DNA sequence: TGTGCTAGTGGCATGATAGTGGGAGTAGGGGATCAGCCCCAGCATTTT. This chain connects TRBV12-5 to TRBJ1-5; TRBD1 is a possible D gene (5 bases). V gave up 6 bases and J gave up 5 bases, with 20 bases separating them. CDR1 and CDR2 from the germline V gene are LGHNT and FRNRAP. The CDR3 has 16 amino acids.